This section outlines one T cell receptor beta chain sequence together with its context. Its antigen remains unknown. The data belong to a study of long-term antiretroviral therapy in people with HIV. Study background: Earliest sampling preceded the 2015 immediate-ART recommendation by about a decade.

Study findings and constraints: Collection of the blood, which took place between about 2004 and 2018, possibly occurred under older ART regimens. Subsequent to ART, diversity was augmented yet persisted below that of transplant donor controls. Clonal populations expanded prior to ART predominated within the repertoire at all time points.

At the survey level, the v3.0 immunoSEQ assay was run. The table came from immunoSEQ multiplex PCR; TCRdb's copy has only in-frame clones and leaves some out. The table shows under 30,000 clones, with around 86% occurring only once. Germline V gene lookup returns CDR1 LNHDA and CDR2 SQIVND (reference sequence). The V gene lost 7 bases and the J gene lost 6 bases, with 16 bases spanning the gap. This CDR3 region has 14 residues. This specimen was unsorted PBMCs, taken at the start of antiretroviral therapy, before treatment. The gene calls are TRBV19 and TRBJ1-5; maybe TRBD1 (5 bases). The sequence was collected from a woman in her late teens or twenties with HIV. CDR3 residues: CASTRDPGSQPQHF. CDR3 coding DNA: TGTGCCAGTACCCGGGACCCCGGGAGTCAGCCCCAGCATTTT.